What follows are 4 T cell receptor beta chains derived from one specimen sequenced in a study of CD8 T cells in ankylosing spondylitis. Findings of the study overall: Seemingly characteristic of ankylosing spondylitis blood was a TCR beta motif consisting of under 10 highly homologous variants.

These receptors lack a known antigen. TCRdb used MiXCR to reprocess the 5' RACE reads, holding one entry per CDR3 protein. This sample has approximately 440,000 distinct CDR3 sequences, with under 20% found just once. Sequencing was done on a sample of blood, either unsorted or a sorted T cell fraction (not recorded which). Receptors were obtained from a male donor with ankylosing spondylitis.

In DNA form, the CDR3 reads TGTGCCAGCAGCCCTAGGGCCACAGGGTACCTTGGAAACACCATATATTTT. The encoded protein is CASSPRATGYLGNTIYF. The chain recombines TRBV7-2 with TRBJ1-3, with D perhaps matching TRBD1 (6 bases). This CDR3 is built from 17 residues. V gave up 5 bases and J gave up 3 bases, with 20 bases separating them. CDR1 is SGHTA, CDR2 FQGNSA, per germline.

The V and J genes are TRBV28 and TRBJ2-7; either TRBD1 or TRBD2 may fit D (5 bases each). CDR3 length: 17 amino acids. The germline gives CDR1 MDHEN, CDR2 SYDVKM. V lost 3 bases and J 0 bases, leaving 18 bases between the germline ends. CDR3 nucleotides: TGTGCCAGCAGTTTTAGGTACACGGGGACCAGCTCCTACGAGCAGTACTTC. Translating gives CASSFRYTGTSSYEQYF.

V is TRBV5-1 and J is TRBJ1-4, with 8 bases that match TRBD1. The V gene's germline CDR1 is SGHRS and CDR2 YFSETQ. CDR3 length: 14 amino acids. The ends lost 4 bases at V and 8 bases at J; junction bases unmatched: 7. CDR3 region: CASSPRGLGEKLFF. CDR3 in DNA: TGCGCCAGCAGCCCCAGGGGGCTGGGGGAAAAACTGTTTTTT.

In this sample, this clonotype turned up a few times. This rearrangement joins TRBV29-1 to TRBJ1-1; maybe TRBD1 (5 bases). The V and J ends lost 7 bases and 0 bases respectively, with 18 bases between them. The CDR3 contains 15 residues. The germline V gene encodes CDR1 SQVTM and CDR2 ANQGSEA. The CDR3 protein is CSAKGQGLMNTEAFF. The CDR3 DNA sequence: TGCAGCGCCAAGGGGCAGGGCTTAATGAACACTGAAGCTTTCTTT.